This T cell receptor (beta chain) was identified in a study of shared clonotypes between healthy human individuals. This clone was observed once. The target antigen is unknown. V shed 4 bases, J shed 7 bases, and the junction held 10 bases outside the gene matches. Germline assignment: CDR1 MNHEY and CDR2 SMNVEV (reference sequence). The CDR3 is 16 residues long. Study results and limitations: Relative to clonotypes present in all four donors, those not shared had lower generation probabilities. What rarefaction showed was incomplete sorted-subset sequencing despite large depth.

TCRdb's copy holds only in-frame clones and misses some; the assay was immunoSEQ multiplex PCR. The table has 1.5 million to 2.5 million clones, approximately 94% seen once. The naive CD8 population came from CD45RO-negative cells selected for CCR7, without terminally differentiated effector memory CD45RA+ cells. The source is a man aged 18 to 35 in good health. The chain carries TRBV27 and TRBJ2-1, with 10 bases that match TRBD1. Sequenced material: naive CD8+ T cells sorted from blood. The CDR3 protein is CASSSPRDRGLNEQFF. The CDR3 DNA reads TGTGCCAGCAGTTCCCCCCGAGACAGGGGGCTGAATGAGCAGTTCTTC.